These T cell receptor beta chains were read from a single sample in a study of T cell repertoires in aging, cancer and after chemotherapy. TCRdb reprocessed the multiplex PCR reads with MiXCR, giving one entry per CDR3 protein. The data contain 9,000 to 10,000 distinct CDR3 sequences, over 30% of them seen just once; the ten biggest clones take up approximately 3.5%. The specimen sequenced was blood. Every receptor here comes from a human donor in good health. Each CDR3 is given with its conserved first and last residue. Each record gives: V gene, clone size, D gene, J gene, CDR3 protein, CDR3 DNA. A D gene is named only where the DNA matches it firmly. Clone size is stated in some rows and not others, as once, few, many or a class when expanded.

>TRBV4-1|few|.|TRBJ1-1
CASSQGDSNTEAFF
TGCGCCAGCAGCCAAGGCGACAGTAACACTGAAGCTTTCTTT
>TRBV18|.|.|TRBJ2-3
CASSTGDATDTQYF
TGTGCCAGCTCTACGGGGGACGCTACAGATACGCAGTATTTT
>TRBV6-2/TRBV6-3|.|.|TRBJ1-5
CASRLSMNQPQHF
TGTGCCAGCAGGCTCTCGATGAATCAGCCCCAGCATTTT
>TRBV11-3|few|TRBD1|TRBJ1-3
CASSLDDRVVGNTIYF
TGTGCCAGCAGCTTAGACGACAGGGTGGTCGGAAACACCATATATTTT
>TRBV13|.|TRBD1|TRBJ1-1
CASSPIRGDRENTEAFF
TGTGCCAGCAGCCCAATTAGGGGGGACAGGGAGAACACTGAAGCTTTCTTT
>TRBV4-3|.|TRBD1|TRBJ1-3
CASSHLQGAGNTIYF
TGCGCCAGCAGCCACCTGCAGGGGGCTGGAAACACCATATATTTT
>TRBV5-6|.|TRBD1|TRBJ2-1
CASSLGQGSLYEQFF
TGCGCCAGCAGCCTAGGACAGGGGTCATTATACGAGCAGTTCTTC
>TRBV20-1|.|TRBD1|TRBJ1-5
CSATGQGQPQHF
TGCAGTGCTACGGGACAGGGTCAGCCCCAGCATTTT
>TRBV6-2/TRBV6-3|.|.|TRBJ1-1
CASSYGRSLGTEAFF
TGTGCCAGCAGTTACGGTAGGAGCTTGGGCACTGAAGCTTTCTTT
>TRBV28|few|TRBD1|TRBJ2-3
CAIRGPSTDTQYF
TGTGCCATCAGGGGGCCCAGCACAGATACGCAGTATTTT
>TRBV7-2|.|.|TRBJ1-1
CASRYNRVPEAFF
TGTGCCAGCAGATATAACAGGGTCCCTGAAGCTTTCTTT
>TRBV6-5|.|TRBD1|TRBJ2-7
CASSYSGGRYEQYF
TGTGCCAGCAGTTACTCAGGGGGCAGGTACGAGCAGTACTTC
>TRBV5-1|.|.|TRBJ1-1
CASSNGGGRDEAFF
TGCGCCAGCAGCAACGGCGGGGGTAGGGATGAAGCTTTCTTT
>TRBV7-9|.|.|TRBJ2-2
CASSLGLVTRELFF
TGTGCCAGCAGCTTAGGTCTTGTCACCAGGGAGCTGTTTTTT
>TRBV20-1|once|TRBD2|TRBJ2-3
CSALAGLAGGRTDTQYF
TGCAGTGCACTAGCGGGACTAGCGGGGGGCCGCACAGATACGCAGTATTTT
>TRBV20-1|few|TRBD1|TRBJ1-2
CSARGTGGYTF
TGCAGTGCTAGGGGGACAGGGGGATACACCTTC
>TRBV4-1|.|.|TRBJ1-2
CASSPMTGTYGYTF
TGCGCCAGCAGCCCGATGACCGGGACATATGGCTACACCTTC
>TRBV25-1|few|.|TRBJ2-6
CASSGNLGLPSGANVLTF
TGTGCCAGCAGTGGAAATTTAGGGCTGCCCTCTGGGGCCAACGTCCTGACTTTC
>TRBV5-4|few|.|TRBJ2-2
CASRGTGELFF
TGTGCCAGCAGGGGCACCGGGGAGCTGTTTTTT
>TRBV5-5|.|TRBD1|TRBJ1-2
CASSPLTGERRYGYTF
TGTGCCAGCAGCCCGCTGACAGGGGAGCGTCGATATGGATACACCTTC
>TRBV4-3|.|.|TRBJ2-7
CASSQVLGGEQYF
TGCGCCAGCAGCCAAGTTCTTGGGGGCGAGCAGTACTTC
>TRBV6-5|.|.|TRBJ1-5
CAISETNQPQHF
TGTGCCATCAGTGAGACTAATCAGCCCCAGCATTTT
>TRBV7-6|.|TRBD2|TRBJ2-2
CASSLDSGGVSNTGELFF
TGTGCCAGCAGCTTAGACAGCGGGGGAGTCTCTAACACCGGGGAGCTGTTTTTT
>TRBV6-5|.|.|TRBJ1-1
CASIRQVDHGTEAFF
TGTGCCAGTATTCGACAGGTTGATCACGGCACTGAAGCTTTCTTT
>TRBV15|few|.|TRBJ1-2
CATSTGGGRLGYGYTF
TGTGCCACCAGCACTGGGGGGGGGCGGCTCGGCTATGGCTACACCTTC
>TRBV12-3/TRBV12-4|.|TRBD2|TRBJ2-7
CASRRLAVGEQYF
TGTGCCAGCAGGAGACTAGCGGTGGGCGAGCAGTACTTC
>TRBV6-2/TRBV6-3|.|.|TRBJ2-6
CASSFRTGVNVLTF
TGTGCCAGCAGCTTCCGGACTGGGGTCAACGTCCTGACTTTC
>TRBV4-2|.|.|TRBJ1-1
CASSRRAGENTEAFF
TGCGCCAGCAGCCGAAGAGCAGGGGAGAACACTGAAGCTTTCTTT
>TRBV6-5|.|.|TRBJ2-7
CASSYSPFRDLKNYEQYF
TGTGCCAGCAGTTACTCCCCTTTTCGGGACCTAAAGAACTACGAGCAGTACTTC
>TRBV28|few|.|TRBJ1-5
CASSALVGQPQHF
TGTGCCAGCAGTGCCCTGGTTGGACAGCCCCAGCATTTT
>TRBV11-2|.|.|TRBJ1-5
CASSRTVSNQPQHF
TGTGCCAGCAGCCGAACAGTGAGCAATCAGCCCCAGCATTTT
>TRBV7-3|.|.|TRBJ2-3
CASSLVRARRGTDTQYF
TGTGCCAGCAGCTTAGTAAGGGCTCGGAGAGGCACAGATACGCAGTATTTT
>TRBV7-2|once|.|TRBJ1-2
CAIKPKDLSNYGYTF
TGTGCCATCAAACCAAAAGATCTTTCTAACTATGGCTACACCTTC
>TRBV6-2/TRBV6-3|.|TRBD1|TRBJ1-6
CASSYLEDRGGSPLHF
TGTGCCAGCAGTTACTTGGAGGACAGGGGTGGATCACCCCTCCACTTT
>TRBV6-5|.|.|TRBJ1-2
CARRAGGVDYGYTF
TGTGCCAGAAGGGCCGGGGGAGTCGACTATGGCTACACCTTC
>TRBV28|.|TRBD1|TRBJ1-1
CASSRRTGVSLNTEAFF
TGTGCCAGCAGTCGAAGGACAGGGGTTTCGTTGAACACTGAAGCTTTCTTT
>TRBV27|.|TRBD2|TRBJ2-1
CASHGGGVYNEQFF
TGTGCCAGCCACGGTGGGGGGGTATACAATGAGCAGTTCTTC
>TRBV4-3|.|.|TRBJ2-2
CASSPGRGLGELFF
TGCGCCAGCAGCCCGGGACGAGGGTTGGGGGAGCTGTTTTTT
>TRBV28|.|.|TRBJ1-2
CASSLRGDGYTF
TGTGCCAGCAGTTTAAGAGGGGATGGCTACACCTTC
>TRBV5-6|.|TRBD1|TRBJ1-2
CARSQRIRGRDYGYTF
TGCGCCAGAAGCCAAAGGATCAGGGGGCGAGACTATGGCTACACCTTC
>TRBV24-1|few|.|TRBJ1-5
CATSGSGWDQPQHF
TGTGCCACCAGTGGGTCCGGATGGGATCAGCCCCAGCATTTT
>TRBV10-3|few|.|TRBJ2-1
CAISESGGGSYNEQFF
TGTGCCATCAGTGAGTCAGGAGGGGGCTCCTACAATGAGCAGTTCTTC